A single sample is the source of the 2 T cell receptor beta chains below, sequenced in a study of the immune and genomic landscape of osteosarcoma. The repertoire was sequenced with immunoSEQ multiplex PCR; TCRdb's copy has only in-frame clones and lacks some. The sample contains several thousand clones, around two thirds of which appear only once. Poor-prognosis osteosarcoma patients supplied post-treatment primary, local recurrence and metastasis tumor specimens. Sequenced: osteosarcoma tumor tissue from the femur. All receptors come from a human donor with osteosarcoma.

The V and J genes are TRBV28 and TRBJ2-7; D is undetermined. Trimming took off 6 bases at V and 2 bases at J, with 11 bases between the two ends. This CDR3 is built from 13 residues. Germline assignment: CDR1 MDHEN and CDR2 SYDVKM. DNA of the CDR3: TGTGCCAGCAGACGTCTTTCCCCCTACGAGCAGTACTTC. This codes for CASRRLSPYEQYF. Filled out from reference TRBV28 and TRBJ2-7, the complete variable domain reads DVKVTQSSRYLVKRTGEKVFLECVQDMDHENMFWYRQDPGLGLRLIYFSYDVKMKEKGDIPEGYSVSREKKERFSLILESASTNQTSMYLCASRRLSPYEQYFGPGTRLTVT.

The V gene is TRBV11-2, the J gene TRBJ1-2, with D perhaps matching TRBD1 (5 bases). CDR1 is SGHAT, CDR2 FQNNGV, per germline. CDR3 size: 13 residues. The V gene lost 5 bases and the J gene lost 4 bases, with 11 bases spanning the gap. The CDR3 loop is CASSPFRGYGYTF. The DNA of the CDR3 is TGTGCCAGCAGCCCGTTTAGGGGCTATGGCTACACCTTC. Based on the CDR3 plus reference TRBV11-2 and TRBJ1-2, the full variable domain is EAGVAQSPRYKIIEKRQSVAFWCNPISGHATLYWYQQILGQGPKLLIQFQNNGVVDDSQLPKDRFSAERLKGVDSTLKIQPAKLEDSAVYLCASSPFRGYGYTFGSGTRLTVV.